The 10 T cell receptor beta chains below all came from one sample that was sequenced in a study of blood T cell repertoires in COVID-19. Generated by immunoSEQ multiplex PCR, the TCRdb table keeps only in-frame clones and is missing some. The table shows around 67,000 clones, with 84% occurring only once. The sequenced sample consisted of peripheral blood. The receptor source for this set is a man between 65 and 85 years old with acute or convalescent COVID-19.

The V call is TRBV12-3 or TRBV12-4, the J call TRBJ1-2, with TRBD1 as a possible D gene (5 bases). The CDR3 is 13 residues long. Trimming stripped 2 bases from V and 8 bases from J, with 12 bases between. The DNA of the CDR3 is TGTGCCAGCAGTTTATGGCAGGGCCGAGGCTACACCTTC. It yields the protein CASSLWQGRGYTF.

This chain links TRBV18 with TRBJ1-5; the D is unclear. CDR1 is KGHSH and CDR2 is LQKENI in the germline V gene. There are 13 residues in the CDR3. The germline V and J ends were trimmed by 6 bases and 2 bases, with 8 bases remaining between them. The CDR3 reads CASSARGNQPQHF. The CDR3 region has the DNA TGTGCCAGCTCCGCCCGGGGCAATCAGCCCCAGCATTTT.

The genes are TRBV6-5 and TRBJ2-3; 12 positions agree with TRBD2. CDR3 length: 13 amino acids. Germline CDR1 is MNHEY and CDR2 is SVGAGI. Trimming cost V 6 bases and J 11 bases; bases outside gene matches: 6. In DNA, the CDR3 is TGTGCCAGCAGCCTAGCGGGGGGGCGGGGGCAGTATTTT. Amino acids: CASSLAGGRGQYF.

The chain is built from TRBV27 and TRBJ1-3; 7 bases map to TRBD1. CDR3 length: 14 amino acids. V was pared by 3 bases and J by 4 bases, with 3 bases of the junction left unmatched. Germline V CDR1 and CDR2: MNHEY, SMNVEV (reference sequence). This chain's CDR3 is CASSFDREGNTIYF. The CDR3 DNA follows: TGTGCCAGCAGTTTCGACAGGGAAGGAAACACCATATATTTT.

This clone was seen more than once but under ten times. The chain couples TRBV6-5 to TRBJ1-5; 10 bases are a match to TRBD1. Per germline, CDR1 MNHEY and CDR2 SVGAGI. J lost 7 bases, V lost 5 bases, and 8 bases had no gene match. CDR3 length: 15 residues. The CDR3 sequence is CASSRDRGEGQPQHF. The CDR3 DNA reads TGTGCCAGCAGTCGGGACAGGGGCGAAGGGCAGCCCCAGCATTTT.

V usage is TRBV6-5 and J usage is TRBJ2-5, with 8 bases identical to TRBD1. Per germline, CDR1 MNHEY and CDR2 SVGAGI. Losses at the gene ends were 6 bases for V and 4 bases for J; bases not matched to a gene: 4. This CDR3 contains 13 residues. The CDR3 spells CASRQGAGETQYF. CDR3 coding DNA: TGTGCCAGCAGGCAGGGGGCTGGAGAGACCCAGTACTTC.

The V call is TRBV5-4, the J call TRBJ1-2; TRBD1 matches at 8 bases. Germline values: CDR1 SGHNT, CDR2 YYREEE (reference sequence). The CDR3 has 16 residues. The J segment lost 4 bases and the V segment lost 0 bases, leaving 8 bases of the junction unmatched. The CDR3 nucleotides read TGTGCCAGCAGCTTGGTTGGGCAGGGGGCCGTCTATGGCTACACCTTC. Protein: CASSLVGQGAVYGYTF.

The V call is TRBV19, the J call TRBJ1-5; D unclear. Per germline, CDR1 LNHDA and CDR2 SQIVND (reference sequence). CDR3 size: 15 residues. V lost 3 bases, J lost 4 bases, and 13 bases lay in between. The CDR3: CASSMGSGINQPQHF. The CDR3 bases are TGTGCCAGTAGTATGGGGAGTGGGATTAATCAGCCCCAGCATTTT.

The rearrangement uses TRBV7-2 and TRBJ1-2; 10 bases map to TRBD1. The CDR3 covers 12 residues. Looked up from germline, CDR1 is SGHTA and CDR2 is FQGNSA. V was pared by 7 bases and J by 11 bases, with 7 bases of the junction left unmatched. Here the CDR3 DNA reads TGTGCCAGCAACCCGGGACAGGGGTCTTACACCTTC. It translates to CASNPGQGSYTF.

The rearrangement joins TRBV5-6 to TRBJ1-2, with unresolved D. V shed 4 bases and J shed 4 bases, with 14 bases lying between them. The CDR3 sequence is 14 residues long. Germline loops: CDR1 SGHDT, CDR2 YYEEEE. CDR3 residues: CASSPDTDTYGYTF. CDR3 coding DNA: TGTGCCAGCAGCCCAGACACGGATACCTATGGCTACACCTTC.